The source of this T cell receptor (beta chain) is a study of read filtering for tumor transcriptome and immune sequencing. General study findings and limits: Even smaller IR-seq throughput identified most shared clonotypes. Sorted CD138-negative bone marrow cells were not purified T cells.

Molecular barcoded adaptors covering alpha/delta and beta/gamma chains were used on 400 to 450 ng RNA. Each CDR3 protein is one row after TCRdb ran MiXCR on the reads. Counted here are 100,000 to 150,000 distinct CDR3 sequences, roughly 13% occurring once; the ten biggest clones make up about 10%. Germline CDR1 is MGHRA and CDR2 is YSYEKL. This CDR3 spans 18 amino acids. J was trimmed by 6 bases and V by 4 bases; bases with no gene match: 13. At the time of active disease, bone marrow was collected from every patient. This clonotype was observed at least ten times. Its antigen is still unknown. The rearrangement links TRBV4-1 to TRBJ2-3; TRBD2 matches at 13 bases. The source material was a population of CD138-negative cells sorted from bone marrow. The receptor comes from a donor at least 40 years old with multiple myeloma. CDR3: CASSPSPTSGRAADTQYF. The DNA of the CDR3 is TGCGCCAGCAGCCCCTCGCCAACTAGCGGGAGGGCCGCCGATACGCAGTATTTT.